Listed here are 10 T cell receptor beta chains from one sample, sequenced in a study of identical twins. A single record per CDR3 protein comes from TCRdb applying MiXCR to the 5' RACE reads. The sample shows 200,000 to 250,000 distinct CDR3 sequences, about an eighth of them seen only once. The data were also submitted as part of a second study, on yellow fever vaccine responses in identical twins.

The source material was memory (CD45RO+) T cells sorted from blood. The receptors were sampled from a woman aged 18-35 years in good health.

This clonotype was seen a handful of times. V gene TRBV4-1 combines with J gene TRBJ2-7; no firm D call. CDR3 length equals 14 residues. V lost 0 bases to trimming and J lost 4 bases, with 10 bases between them. Germline CDR1 is MGHRA and CDR2 is YSYEKL. This CDR3 reads CASSQDPRNYEQYF. As DNA, the CDR3 is TGCGCCAGCAGCCAAGATCCCCGAAATTACGAGCAGTACTTC.

The chain joins TRBV12-3 or TRBV12-4 to TRBJ1-1; TRBD1 might be the D (6 bases). The CDR3 contains 15 residues. V gave up 4 bases and J gave up 1 base, with 13 bases separating them. This chain's CDR3 is CASSSARDKNTEAFF. As DNA, the CDR3 is TGTGCCAGCAGTTCCGCGCGGGACAAGAACACTGAAGCTTTCTTT.

This clonotype showed up just a few times. The chain combines TRBV5-1 with TRBJ2-3; 12 bases are shared with TRBD2. The CDR3 contains 16 residues. The trim removed 3 bases at V and 3 bases at J, leaving 5 bases unmatched. Germline V CDR1 and CDR2: SGHRS, YFSETQ. The CDR3 is CASSSGLAGQTDTQYF. For the CDR3, the DNA is TGCGCCAGCAGCTCCGGACTAGCGGGGCAGACAGATACGCAGTATTTT.

The genes are TRBV3-1 and TRBJ1-5, with TRBD1 matching over 10 bases. The CDR3 totals 15 residues. V trimming: 5 bases; J trimming: 3 bases; junction bases outside the gene matches: 4. CDR1 and CDR2 (germline): LGHDT, YNNKEL (reference sequence). CDR3 nucleotide sequence: TGTGCCAGCAGCATGGGACAGGGGAACAATCAGCCCCAGCATTTT. It yields the protein CASSMGQGNNQPQHF.

At least ten counts were recorded for this clonotype. The chain employs TRBV6-4 and TRBJ2-3; D is perhaps TRBD2 (6 bases). This CDR3 is 15 amino acids long. Trimming stripped 0 bases from V and 4 bases from J, with 11 bases between. Germline V gene lookup returns CDR1 MRHNA and CDR2 SNTAGT. DNA of the CDR3: TGTGCCAGCAGTGACTCGAGTGGAGGGGCAGATACGCAGTATTTT. Its protein is CASSDSSGGADTQYF.

The chain joins TRBV7-2 to TRBJ2-7; unclear D gene. Trimming left V 0 bases short and J 2 bases short, with 14 bases between. There are 16 residues in the CDR3. Germline V CDR1 and CDR2: SGHTA, FQGNSA. In DNA form, the CDR3 reads TGTGCCAGCAGCTTAGCGCCCAGCGAAATCGCCTACGAGCAGTACTTC. Residues: CASSLAPSEIAYEQYF.

A few counts support this clonotype. The chain has TRBV12-3 or TRBV12-4 and TRBJ1-1; 7 bases are shared with TRBD1. J was trimmed by 1 base and V by 6 bases; bases with no gene match: 8. The CDR3 is made up of 15 amino acids. DNA for the CDR3: TGTGCCAGCAGGGGGAGGGGGCCAGGGAACACTGAAGCTTTCTTT. Translated: CASRGRGPGNTEAFF.

The sample holds a few counts of this clonotype. This sequence joins TRBV28 and TRBJ2-7, with D hard to call. Between the trimmed V and J ends, which lost 6 bases and 0 bases, there was a span of 15 bases. Looked up from germline, CDR1 is MDHEN and CDR2 is SYDVKM. The CDR3 is 15 amino acids. As DNA, the CDR3 is TGTGCCAGCAGCAAGGCTGGGATCGCCTCCTACGAGCAGTACTTC. Translation gives CASSKAGIASYEQYF. Full variable domain (missing parts from reference TRBV28 and TRBJ2-7): DVKVTQSSRYLVKRTGEKVFLECVQDMDHENMFWYRQDPGLGLRLIYFSYDVKMKEKGDIPEGYSVSREKKERFSLILESASTNQTSMYLCASSKAGIASYEQYFGPGTRLTVT.

The V call is TRBV19, the J call TRBJ2-1; D gene ambiguous. The CDR3 loop spans 14 amino acids. Germline CDR1 reads LNHDA; CDR2 reads SQIVND (reference sequence). V dropped 2 bases and J dropped 0 bases, with 5 bases sitting between them. The CDR3 reads CASSIPNSYNEQFF. Here the CDR3 DNA reads TGTGCCAGTAGTATACCGAACTCCTACAATGAGCAGTTCTTC.

The chain links TRBV20-1 to TRBJ1-5; TRBD1 is a possible D gene (6 bases). V dropped 1 base and J dropped 8 bases, with 9 bases sitting between them. CDR3 length: 12 residues. In germline, CDR1 is DFQATT, CDR2 SNEGSKA (reference sequence). CDR3 region: CSARGGPEPQHF. The CDR3 nucleotides are TGCAGTGCTAGAGGGGGGCCTGAGCCCCAGCATTTT.